The 8 T cell receptor beta chains below were found in one sample sequenced in a study of blood T cell repertoires in COVID-19. Sequencing was performed with immunoSEQ multiplex PCR; in TCRdb, only in-frame clones are kept and a portion is missing. Counted here are about 220,000 clones, 80% to 85% occurring once; the ten biggest clones make up roughly 2.3%. The sample consisted of peripheral blood. Receptors originate from a woman aged 55 to 70 with acute or convalescent COVID-19.

The chain carries TRBV5-6 and TRBJ1-2; 10 bases fit TRBD1. Germline CDR1 and CDR2: SGHDT and YYEEEE. With V trimmed by 6 bases and J by 7 bases, 6 bases remained unmatched. This CDR3 comprises 13 residues. The DNA for the CDR3 is TGTGCCAGCAACCGAGGACAGGGGGGTGGCTACACCTTC. As protein: CASNRGQGGGYTF.

Note on this clone: Other nucleotide sequences from this sample produce the same CDR3. The CDR3 here is CASSLGQPNTEAFF. In nucleotides, the CDR3 is TGCGCCAGCAGCTTGGGACAGCCGAACACTGAAGCTTTCTTT. The rearrangement uses TRBV5-1 and TRBJ1-1; possible D gene TRBD1, 5 bases. The germline V gene has CDR1 SGHRS and CDR2 YFSETQ. Trimming pared 0 bases from V and 1 base from J, leaving 7 bases between. The CDR3 extends over 14 amino acids.

DNA of the CDR3: TGTGCCAGCAGCCGTGGCGCAGGGACATATGGCTACACCTTC. This codes for CASSRGAGTYGYTF. The chain has TRBV5-4 and TRBJ1-2; D perhaps matches TRBD1 (6 bases). CDR3 length: 14 residues. Germline lookup yields CDR1 SGHNT and CDR2 YYREEE (reference sequence). Trimming stripped 4 bases from V and 5 bases from J, with 15 bases between.

The V gene is TRBV7-8, the J gene TRBJ1-1; 9 nucleotides line up with TRBD1. V lost 5 bases and J lost 5; bases outside the gene matches: 9. Germline-derived CDR1 and CDR2 are SGHVS and FQNEAQ. The CDR3 consists of 15 residues. CDR3 in amino acids: CASSEGTGWRTEAFF. CDR3 DNA: TGTGCCAGCAGCGAGGGGACAGGGTGGAGAACTGAAGCTTTCTTT.

This clone was seen more than once but under ten times. One end of the junction varies from germline; a read error may be responsible. The chain couples TRBV6-1 to TRBJ1-5; possibly TRBD1 for D (5 bases). The CDR3 totals 15 residues. CDR1 is MNHNS and CDR2 is SASEGT in the germline V gene. CDR3 amino acids: CASREGHNSNQPQHF. In DNA form, the CDR3 reads TGTGCCAGCAGAGAAGGACACAATAGCAATCAGCCCCAGCATTTT.

This sequence joins TRBV30 and TRBJ1-1; the D is unclear. Germline CDR1 GTSNPN, CDR2 SVGIG (reference sequence). The CDR3 length is 13 residues. Trimming stripped 4 bases from V and 0 bases from J, with 9 bases between. This chain's CDR3 is CAWTWAMNTEAFF. In nucleotides, the CDR3 is TGTGCCTGGACGTGGGCCATGAACACTGAAGCTTTCTTT.

This chain links TRBV6-5 with TRBJ1-5; the match to TRBD1 covers 7 bases. There are 13 residues in the CDR3. V dropped 6 bases and J dropped 5; count of bases not matched to a gene: 4. Germline V gene data show CDR1 as MNHEY and CDR2 as SVGAGI. CDR3 protein: CASRTTGDQPQHF. DNA for the CDR3: TGTGCCAGCAGAACTACAGGGGATCAGCCCCAGCATTTT.

The genes are TRBV11-1 and TRBJ1-2; TRBD1 agrees at 7 bases. From germline, CDR1 is SGHAT and CDR2 FQDESV (reference sequence). The CDR3 is 14 residues long. Trimming cost V 4 bases and J 7 bases; bases outside gene matches: 9. The CDR3 nucleotides are TGTGCCAGCAGCTCCGACAGGGTATCTTCTGGCTACACCTTC. Translating gives CASSSDRVSSGYTF.